This T cell receptor beta chain was recovered during a study of technical replicates of blood from several donors. Sequencing used immunoSEQ multiplex PCR; TCRdb keeps in-frame clones, though not all of them. The table lists more than 90,000 clones, approximately 95% of them singletons, with 0.2% to 0.25% in the top ten. The ends lost 6 bases at V and 1 base at J; junction bases unmatched: 9. This CDR3 is built from 16 residues. Germline values: CDR1 SGHNT, CDR2 YENEEA. The chain recombines TRBV11-3 with TRBJ1-1, with TRBD1 matching 9 bases. This sequence originates from a human donor in good health. Input material: T cells isolated from PBMCs. CDR3 loop: CASRHRQQGANTEAFF. CDR3 in DNA: TGTGCCAGCAGACATCGCCAACAGGGGGCGAACACTGAAGCTTTCTTT.